The entry that follows covers one T cell receptor (beta chain) sequence. This entry is derived from a study of CD8 T cells in Susac syndrome. The CDR3 loop spans 14 amino acids. The V gene lost 6 bases and the J gene lost 4 bases, with 15 bases spanning the gap. It was with random hexamers that roughly 0.45 to 1 ug RNA was reverse transcribed. The TCR beta CDR3 was amplified by immunoSEQ multiplex PCR across 54 Vbeta, 13 Jbeta. One entry per CDR3 protein results from TCRdb running MiXCR on the immunoSEQ multiplex PCR reads. The sample lists around 99,000 distinct CDR3 sequences, 90% to 98% occurring once.

The V and J genes are TRBV12-3 or TRBV12-4 and TRBJ2-5; D might be TRBD1 or TRBD2, each matching 5 bases. Input material: CD4+ T cells from PBMCs. The sequence was obtained from a human donor in good health. CDR3 in amino acids: CASRAGTVAETQYF. In DNA form, the CDR3 reads TGTGCCAGCAGAGCCGGGACCGTCGCAGAGACCCAGTACTTC.